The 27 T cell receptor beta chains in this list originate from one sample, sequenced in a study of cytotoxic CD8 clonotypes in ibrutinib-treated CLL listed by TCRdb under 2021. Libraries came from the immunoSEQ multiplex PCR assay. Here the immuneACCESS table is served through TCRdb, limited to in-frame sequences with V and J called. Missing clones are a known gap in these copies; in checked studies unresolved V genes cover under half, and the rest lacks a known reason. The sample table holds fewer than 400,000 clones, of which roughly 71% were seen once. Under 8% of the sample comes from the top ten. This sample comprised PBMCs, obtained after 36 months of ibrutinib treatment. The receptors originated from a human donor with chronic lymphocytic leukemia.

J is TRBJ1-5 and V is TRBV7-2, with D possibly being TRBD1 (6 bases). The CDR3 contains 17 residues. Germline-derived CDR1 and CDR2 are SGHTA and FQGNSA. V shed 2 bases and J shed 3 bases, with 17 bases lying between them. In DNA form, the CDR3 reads TGTGCCAGCAGCTTATACAGGCACACAGGGCCCAATCAGCCCCAGCATTTT. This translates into CASSLYRHTGPNQPQHF.

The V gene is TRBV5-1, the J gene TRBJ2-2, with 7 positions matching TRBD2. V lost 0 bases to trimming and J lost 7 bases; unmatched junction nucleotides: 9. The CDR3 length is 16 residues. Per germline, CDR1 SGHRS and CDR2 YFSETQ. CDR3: CASSLAVIWEGGELFF. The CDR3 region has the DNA TGCGCCAGCAGCTTGGCCGTGATCTGGGAGGGCGGGGAGCTGTTTTTT.

CDR3 sequence reads: CASSFQGLAGREQYF. For the CDR3, the DNA is TGTGCCAGCAGCTTCCAGGGACTAGCGGGACGCGAGCAGTACTTC. The chain links TRBV7-8 to TRBJ2-7; 13 bases match TRBD2. The V and J ends lost 3 bases and 6 bases, in that order; junction bases with no gene match: 5. Germline V gene data show CDR1 as SGHVS and CDR2 as FQNEAQ. The CDR3 contains 15 residues.

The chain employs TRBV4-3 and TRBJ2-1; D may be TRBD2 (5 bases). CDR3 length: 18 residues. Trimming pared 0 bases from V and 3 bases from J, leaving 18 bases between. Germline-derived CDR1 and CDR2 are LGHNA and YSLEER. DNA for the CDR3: TGCGCCAGCAGCCAAGATCTCGGGCGGGTAAGGGACTACAATGAGCAGTTCTTC. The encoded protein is CASSQDLGRVRDYNEQFF.

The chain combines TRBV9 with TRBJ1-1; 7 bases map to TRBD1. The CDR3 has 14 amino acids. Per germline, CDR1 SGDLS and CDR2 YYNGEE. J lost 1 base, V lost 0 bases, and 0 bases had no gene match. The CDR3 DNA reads TGTGCCAGCAGCGTAGGGACAGGGAACACTGAAGCTTTCTTT. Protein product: CASSVGTGNTEAFF. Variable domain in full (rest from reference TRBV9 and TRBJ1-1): DSGVTQTPKHLITATGQRVTLRCSPRSGDLSVYWYQQSLDQGLQFLIQYYNGEERAKGNILERFSAQQFPDLHSELNLSSLELGDSALYFCASSVGTGNTEAFFGQGTRLTVV.

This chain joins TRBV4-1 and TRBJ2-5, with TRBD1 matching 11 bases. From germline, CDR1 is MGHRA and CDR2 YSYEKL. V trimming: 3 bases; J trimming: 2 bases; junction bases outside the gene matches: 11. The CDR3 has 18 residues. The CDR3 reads CASSQYESGTGGQETQYF. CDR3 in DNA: TGCGCCAGCAGCCAGTACGAATCCGGGACAGGGGGGCAAGAGACCCAGTACTTC.

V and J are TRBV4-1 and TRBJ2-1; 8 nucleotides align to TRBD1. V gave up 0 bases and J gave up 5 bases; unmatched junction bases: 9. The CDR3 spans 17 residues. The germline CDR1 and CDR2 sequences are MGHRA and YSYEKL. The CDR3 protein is CASSQDPRGPIHNEQFF. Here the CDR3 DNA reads TGCGCCAGCAGCCAAGATCCCAGGGGGCCAATCCACAATGAGCAGTTCTTC.

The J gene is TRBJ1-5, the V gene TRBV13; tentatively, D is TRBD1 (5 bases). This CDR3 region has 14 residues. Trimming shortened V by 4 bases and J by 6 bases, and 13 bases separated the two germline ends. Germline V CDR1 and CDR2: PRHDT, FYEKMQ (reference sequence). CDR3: CASSSQDISQPQHF. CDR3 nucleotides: TGTGCCAGCAGCTCCCAGGACATTAGTCAGCCCCAGCATTTT.

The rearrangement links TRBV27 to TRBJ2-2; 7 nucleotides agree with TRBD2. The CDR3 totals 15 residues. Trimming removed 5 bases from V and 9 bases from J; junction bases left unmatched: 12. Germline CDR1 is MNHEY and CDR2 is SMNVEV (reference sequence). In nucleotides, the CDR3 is TGTGCCAGCAGTATAACCGGGACTACCCACCGGGAGCTGTTTTTT. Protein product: CASSITGTTHRELFF.

The CDR3 sequence is CASSLFTGQGSLYGYTF. Written as DNA, the CDR3 is TGTGCCAGCAGTTTATTTACGGGACAGGGGTCCCTCTATGGCTACACCTTC. The J gene is TRBJ1-2, the V gene TRBV28, with 10 bases identical to TRBD1. Germline CDR1 MDHEN, CDR2 SYDVKM. This CDR3 has 17 amino acids. V was clipped by 1 base and J by 4 bases; unmatched bases: 9.

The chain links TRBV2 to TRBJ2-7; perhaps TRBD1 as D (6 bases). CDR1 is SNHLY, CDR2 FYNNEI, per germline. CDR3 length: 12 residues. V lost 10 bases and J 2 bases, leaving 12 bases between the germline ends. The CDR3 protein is CATAQGPYEQYF. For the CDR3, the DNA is TGTGCCACAGCCCAGGGGCCCTACGAGCAGTACTTC. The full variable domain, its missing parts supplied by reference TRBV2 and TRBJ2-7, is EPEVTQTPSHQVTQMGQEVILRCVPISNHLYFYWYRQILGQKVEFLVSFYNNEISEKSEIFDDQFSVERPDGSNFTLKIRSTKLEDSAMYFCATAQGPYEQYFGPGTRLTVT.

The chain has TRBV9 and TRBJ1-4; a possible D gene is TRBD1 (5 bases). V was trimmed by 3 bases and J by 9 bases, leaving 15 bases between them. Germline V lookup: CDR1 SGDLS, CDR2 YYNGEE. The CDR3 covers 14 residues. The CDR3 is CASSGRELGQKLFF. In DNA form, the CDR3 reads TGTGCCAGCAGCGGACGGGAATTGGGGCAAAAACTGTTTTTT.

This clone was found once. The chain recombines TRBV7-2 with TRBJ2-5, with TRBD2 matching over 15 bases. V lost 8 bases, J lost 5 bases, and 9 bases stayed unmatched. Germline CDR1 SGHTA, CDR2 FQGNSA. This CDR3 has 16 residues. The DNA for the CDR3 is TGTGCCAGCTCCGGACTAGCGGGGGGGATGGGGGAGACCCAGTACTTC. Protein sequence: CASSGLAGGMGETQYF.

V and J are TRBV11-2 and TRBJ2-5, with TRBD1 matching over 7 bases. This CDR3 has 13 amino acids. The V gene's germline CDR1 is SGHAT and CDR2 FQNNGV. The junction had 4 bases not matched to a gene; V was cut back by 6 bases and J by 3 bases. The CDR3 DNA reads TGTGCCAGCAGTGGGGACAGAAAAGAGACCCAGTACTTC. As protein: CASSGDRKETQYF.

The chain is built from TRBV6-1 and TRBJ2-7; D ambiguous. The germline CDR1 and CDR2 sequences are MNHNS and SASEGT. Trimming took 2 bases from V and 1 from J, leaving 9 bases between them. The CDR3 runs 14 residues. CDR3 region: CASSEQDISYEQYF. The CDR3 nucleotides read TGTGCCAGCAGTGAACAGGATATATCCTACGAGCAGTACTTC.

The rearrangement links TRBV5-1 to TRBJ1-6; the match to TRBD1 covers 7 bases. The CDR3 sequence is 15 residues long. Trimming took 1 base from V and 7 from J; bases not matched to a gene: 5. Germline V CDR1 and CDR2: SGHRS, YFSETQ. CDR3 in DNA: TGCGCCAGCAGCTTGATCGACAGGGCGAATTCACCCCTCCACTTT. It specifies CASSLIDRANSPLHF.

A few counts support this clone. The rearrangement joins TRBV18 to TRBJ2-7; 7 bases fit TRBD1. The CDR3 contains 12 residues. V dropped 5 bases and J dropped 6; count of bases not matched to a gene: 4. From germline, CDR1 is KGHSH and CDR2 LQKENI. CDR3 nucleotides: TGTGCCAGCTCAGGCCGGACAGGCGAGCAGTACTTC. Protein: CASSGRTGEQYF.

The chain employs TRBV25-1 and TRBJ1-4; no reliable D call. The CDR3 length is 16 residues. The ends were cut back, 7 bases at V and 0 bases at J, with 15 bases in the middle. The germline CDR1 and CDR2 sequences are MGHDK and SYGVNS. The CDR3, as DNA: TGTGCCAGCAACGAAAATGGACTTGCAACTAATGAAAAACTGTTTTTT. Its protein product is CASNENGLATNEKLFF.

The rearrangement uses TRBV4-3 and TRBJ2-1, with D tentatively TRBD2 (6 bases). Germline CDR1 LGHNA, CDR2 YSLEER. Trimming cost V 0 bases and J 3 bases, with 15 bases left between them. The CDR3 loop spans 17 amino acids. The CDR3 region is CASSQDFRRESYNEQFF. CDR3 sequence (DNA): TGCGCCAGCAGCCAAGATTTTCGGCGGGAAAGCTACAATGAGCAGTTCTTC.

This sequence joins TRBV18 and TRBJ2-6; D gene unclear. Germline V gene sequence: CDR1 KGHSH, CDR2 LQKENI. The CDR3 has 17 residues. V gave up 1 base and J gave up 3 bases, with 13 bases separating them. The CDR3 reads CASSPRDLIGGANVLTF. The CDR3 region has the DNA TGTGCCAGCTCACCACGGGATCTCATCGGTGGGGCCAACGTCCTGACTTTC. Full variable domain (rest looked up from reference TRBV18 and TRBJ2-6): NAGVMQNPRHLVRRRGQEARLRCSPMKGHSHVYWYRQLPEEGLKFMVYLQKENIIDESGMPKERFSAEFPKEGPSILRIQQVVRGDSAAYFCASSPRDLIGGANVLTFGAGSRLTVL.

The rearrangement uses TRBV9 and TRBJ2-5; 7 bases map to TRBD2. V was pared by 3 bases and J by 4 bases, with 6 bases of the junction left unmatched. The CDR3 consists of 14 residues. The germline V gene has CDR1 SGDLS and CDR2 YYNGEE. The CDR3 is CASSEWSGAETQYF. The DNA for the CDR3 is TGTGCCAGCAGCGAATGGAGCGGGGCAGAGACCCAGTACTTC.

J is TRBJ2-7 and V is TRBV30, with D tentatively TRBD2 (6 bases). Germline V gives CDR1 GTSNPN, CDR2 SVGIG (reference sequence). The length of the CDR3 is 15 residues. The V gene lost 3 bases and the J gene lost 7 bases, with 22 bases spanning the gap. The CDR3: CAWSRGGGTRGEQYF. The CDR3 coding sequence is TGTGCCTGGAGCCGGGGTGGGGGGACCCGGGGAGAGCAGTACTTC.

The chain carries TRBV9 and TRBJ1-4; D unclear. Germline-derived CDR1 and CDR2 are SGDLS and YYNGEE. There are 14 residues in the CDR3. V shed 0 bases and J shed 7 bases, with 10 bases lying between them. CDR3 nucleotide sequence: TGTGCCAGCAGCGTAGAGACACACAGTGAAAAACTGTTTTTT. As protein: CASSVETHSEKLFF.

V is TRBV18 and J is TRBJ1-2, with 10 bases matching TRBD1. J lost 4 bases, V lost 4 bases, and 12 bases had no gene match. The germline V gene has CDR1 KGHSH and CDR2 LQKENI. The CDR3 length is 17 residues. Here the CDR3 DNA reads TGTGCCAGCTCACGAGGGACAGGGGCCCCCGACCCCTATGGCTACACCTTC. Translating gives CASSRGTGAPDPYGYTF.

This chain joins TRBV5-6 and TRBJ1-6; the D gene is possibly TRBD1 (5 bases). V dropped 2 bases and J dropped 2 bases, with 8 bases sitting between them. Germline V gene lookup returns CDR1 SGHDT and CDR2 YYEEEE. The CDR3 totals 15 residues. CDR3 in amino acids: CASSFQGPYNSPLHF. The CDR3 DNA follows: TGTGCCAGCAGCTTTCAGGGACCCTATAATTCACCCCTCCACTTT. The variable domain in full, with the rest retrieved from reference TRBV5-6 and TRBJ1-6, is DAGVTQSPTHLIKTRGQQVTLRCSPKSGHDTVSWYQQALGQGPQFIFQYYEEEERQRGNFPDRFSGHQFPNYSSELNVNALLLGDSALYLCASSFQGPYNSPLHFGNGTRLTVT.

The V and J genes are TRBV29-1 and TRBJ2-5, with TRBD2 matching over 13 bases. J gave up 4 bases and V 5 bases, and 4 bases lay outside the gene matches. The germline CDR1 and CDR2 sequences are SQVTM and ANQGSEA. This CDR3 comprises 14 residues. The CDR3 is CSVRTSGSSETQYF. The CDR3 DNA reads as TGCAGCGTTAGGACTAGCGGGAGTTCAGAGACCCAGTACTTC.

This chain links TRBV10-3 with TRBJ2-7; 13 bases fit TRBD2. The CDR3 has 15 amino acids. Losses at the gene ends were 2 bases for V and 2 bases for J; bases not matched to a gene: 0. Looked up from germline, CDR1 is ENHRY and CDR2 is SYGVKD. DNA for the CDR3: TGTGCCATCAGTGAGGGACTAGCGGGAGCCTACGAGCAGTACTTC. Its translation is CAISEGLAGAYEQYF.